This T cell receptor beta chain was sequenced during a study of T cell responses to AZD1222 COVID-19 vaccine. Study conclusions and caveats: Nearly half of spike-specific TCRs reportedly go after variant regions that carry no mutations. Most donors were white British, females outnumbered males, and clonal diversity was possibly underestimated.

To note about this clone: Its target is not known.

The germline V gene has CDR1 MNHEY and CDR2 SMNVEV (reference sequence). Trimming took 2 bases from V and 2 from J; bases not matched to a gene: 1. The CDR3 consists of 15 residues. Clones were sequenced by immunoSEQ multiplex PCR, and TCRdb holds only the in-frame ones, with some missing. Of roughly 130,000 clones listed, just under 95% are singletons. This TCR was sampled from an adult who received the AZD1222 COVID-19 vaccine. This sample comprised peripheral blood, obtained 28 days after the second AZD1222 dose. The chain uses TRBV27 and TRBJ2-2, with 8 nucleotides matching TRBD1. The CDR3 here is CASSLQGANTGELFF. CDR3 DNA: TGTGCCAGCAGTTTACAGGGGGCAAACACCGGGGAGCTGTTTTTT.